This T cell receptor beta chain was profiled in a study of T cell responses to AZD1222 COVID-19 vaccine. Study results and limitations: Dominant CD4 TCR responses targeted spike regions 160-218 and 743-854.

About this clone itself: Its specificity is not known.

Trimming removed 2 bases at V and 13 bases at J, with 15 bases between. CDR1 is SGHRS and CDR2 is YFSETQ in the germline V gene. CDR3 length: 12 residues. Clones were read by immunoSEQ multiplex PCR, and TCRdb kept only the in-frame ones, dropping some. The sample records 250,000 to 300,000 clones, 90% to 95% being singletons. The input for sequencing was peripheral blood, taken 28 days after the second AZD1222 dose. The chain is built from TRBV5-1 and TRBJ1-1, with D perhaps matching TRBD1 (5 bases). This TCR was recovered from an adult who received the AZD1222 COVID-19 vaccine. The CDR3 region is CASSFEGSGVFF. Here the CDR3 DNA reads TGCGCCAGCAGCTTTGAGGGGAGTGGGGTTTTCTTT.